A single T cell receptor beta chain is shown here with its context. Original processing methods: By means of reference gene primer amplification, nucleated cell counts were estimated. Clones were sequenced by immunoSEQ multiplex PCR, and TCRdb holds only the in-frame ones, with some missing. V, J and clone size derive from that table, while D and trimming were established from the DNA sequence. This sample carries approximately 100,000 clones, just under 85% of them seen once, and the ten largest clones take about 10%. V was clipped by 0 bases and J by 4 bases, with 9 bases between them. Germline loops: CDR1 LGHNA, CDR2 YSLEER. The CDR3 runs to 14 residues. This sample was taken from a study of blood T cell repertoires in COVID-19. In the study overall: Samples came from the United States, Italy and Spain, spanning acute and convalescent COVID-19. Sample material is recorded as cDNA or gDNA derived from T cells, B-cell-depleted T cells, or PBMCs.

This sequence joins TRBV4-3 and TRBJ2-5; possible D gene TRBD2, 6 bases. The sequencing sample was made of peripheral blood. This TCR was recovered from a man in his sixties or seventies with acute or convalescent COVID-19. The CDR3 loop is CASSQEVGGETQYF. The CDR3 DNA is TGCGCCAGCAGCCAAGAGGTGGGAGGAGAGACCCAGTACTTC.